Following are 31 T cell receptor beta chains from one sample sequenced in a study of chemoradiotherapy in HPV16-positive cancers. This table comes from immunoSEQ multiplex PCR, and its TCRdb copy is limited to in-frame clones, with some not included. The sample contains tens of thousands of clones, about 80% of which appear only once. The sample in question was blood, obtained from a patient who underwent chemoradiotherapy. The receptors originated from a human donor with HPV-associated anogenital cancer.

The J gene is TRBJ2-7, the V gene TRBV7-9; 8 nucleotides align to TRBD1. The CDR3 has 14 amino acids. CDR1 SEHNR and CDR2 FQNEAQ come from the germline V gene (reference sequence). The ends lost 4 bases at V and 1 base at J; junction bases unmatched: 3. CDR3 region: CASSSDRGSYEQYV. The CDR3 region has the DNA TGTGCCAGCAGCTCCGACAGGGGATCCTACGAGCAGTACGTC.

This clone came up once. The rearrangement links TRBV5-1 to TRBJ1-2; TRBD1 matches 9 bases. Germline CDR1 SGHRS, CDR2 YFSETQ. Trimming cost V 2 bases and J 6 bases; bases outside gene matches: 2. The CDR3 extends over 13 amino acids. The CDR3 loop reads CASSFDRGDGYTF. For the CDR3, the DNA is TGCGCCAGCAGCTTTGACAGGGGGGATGGCTACACCTTC.

Here the CDR3 reads CASSSGSGYGYTF. The DNA for the CDR3 is TGTGCCAGCAGCTCGGGGTCGGGCTATGGCTACACCTTC. The V gene is TRBV5-4, the J gene TRBJ1-2; unclear D gene. V shed 3 bases and J shed 4 bases, with 10 bases lying between them. Germline V lookup: CDR1 SGHNT, CDR2 YYREEE (reference sequence). CDR3 length: 13 residues.

This clone showed up just a few times. CDR3 sequence reads: CAWSVSQGTDTQYF. The CDR3 bases are TGTGCCTGGAGTGTCAGCCAGGGCACAGATACGCAGTATTTT. V gene TRBV30 combines with J gene TRBJ2-3; no firm D call. The germline CDR1 and CDR2 sequences are GTSNPN and SVGIG (reference sequence). Deletions cut 0 bases from V and 1 base from J, with 8 bases between. This CDR3 region has 14 residues.

This chain uses TRBV10-2 with TRBJ1-1, with 8 bases fitting TRBD1. This CDR3 has 13 residues. Unmatched junction bases numbered 7, after V lost 6 bases and J lost 7 bases. CDR1 and CDR2 (germline): WSHSY, SAAADI. The CDR3 is CASRTQGAGEAFF. The CDR3 DNA is TGCGCCAGCAGAACCCAGGGGGCGGGTGAAGCTTTCTTT.

The chain employs TRBV11-2 and TRBJ1-1; possibly TRBD1 for D (5 bases). CDR3 size: 16 residues. V lost 3 bases and J 1 base, leaving 15 bases between the germline ends. Per the germline V gene, CDR1 is SGHAT and CDR2 is FQNNGV. CDR3 loop: CASSFGGSLGNTEAFF. CDR3 coding DNA: TGTGCCAGCAGCTTTGGGGGGAGTCTTGGGAACACTGAAGCTTTCTTT. Variable domain in full (rest from reference TRBV11-2 and TRBJ1-1): EAGVAQSPRYKIIEKRQSVAFWCNPISGHATLYWYQQILGQGPKLLIQFQNNGVVDDSQLPKDRFSAERLKGVDSTLKIQPAKLEDSAVYLCASSFGGSLGNTEAFFGQGTRLTVV.

V usage is TRBV19 and J usage is TRBJ1-2; no clear D gene. The germline gives CDR1 LNHDA, CDR2 SQIVND (reference sequence). The CDR3 is 13 residues long. The V and J ends lost 4 bases and 8 bases respectively, with 14 bases between them. The CDR3 loop reads CASSTSNGEGYTF. The CDR3 DNA reads TGTGCCAGTAGTACATCTAACGGGGAAGGCTACACCTTC.

The V gene is TRBV6-1, the J gene TRBJ1-1, with a weak D call TRBD1 (6 bases). This CDR3 contains 16 residues. With 2 bases removed from V and 0 bases from J, the gap between germline ends came to 13 bases. Germline V CDR1 and CDR2: MNHNS, SASEGT. CDR3 region: CASSERARTVNTEAFF. The DNA of the CDR3 is TGTGCCAGCAGTGAAAGGGCCAGGACAGTGAACACTGAAGCTTTCTTT.

The rearrangement uses TRBV10-1 and TRBJ1-4; D remains unclear. CDR1 and CDR2 from the germline V gene are WNHNN and SYGVQD (reference sequence). The V and J ends lost 11 bases and 7 bases respectively, with 11 bases between them. The length of the CDR3 is 11 residues. The CDR3 region is CAEDRGEKLFF. CDR3 sequence (DNA): TGCGCCGAAGATCGGGGTGAAAAACTGTTTTTT.

About this clone: The junction does not match germline at one end; this may be a read error. The chain joins TRBV5-1 to TRBJ2-5; the D call may be TRBD1 or TRBD2 (6 bases each). This CDR3 is 15 amino acids long. CDR1 and CDR2 from the germline V gene are SGHRS and YFSETQ. This CDR3 reads CASSLGRGRTEIQYF. Written as DNA, the CDR3 is TGCGCCAGCAGCTTGGGACGGGGGCGGACGGAGATCCAGTACTTC.

This clone was observed a few times. The gene calls are TRBV7-3 and TRBJ2-3, with TRBD1 as a possible D gene (6 bases). Trimming took 4 bases from V and 3 from J, leaving 8 bases between them. CDR1 SGHTA and CDR2 FQGTGA come from the germline V gene. The CDR3 loop spans 13 amino acids. The CDR3 DNA sequence: TGTGCCAGCAGCTCGACAGGTACAGATACGCAGTATTTT. Translated, it gives CASSSTGTDTQYF.

V gene TRBV7-9 combines with J gene TRBJ1-4; weak D call: TRBD1 (6 bases). This CDR3 comprises 16 residues. CDR1 is SEHNR, CDR2 FQNEAQ, per germline (reference sequence). V dropped 4 bases and J dropped 7 bases, with 19 bases sitting between them. The CDR3: CASSSELQGIVEKLFF. Written as DNA, the CDR3 is TGTGCCAGCAGCTCCGAACTACAGGGCATCGTTGAAAAACTGTTTTTT.

This rearrangement joins TRBV5-1 to TRBJ1-2; perhaps TRBD1 as D (5 bases). V lost 2 bases and J lost 0, with 14 bases in between. This CDR3 region has 16 residues. CDR1 is SGHRS, CDR2 YFSETQ, per germline. Written as DNA, the CDR3 is TGCGCCAGCAGCTTCGGCGGGACCGCTACTAACTATGGCTACACCTTC. Its protein product is CASSFGGTATNYGYTF.

This clone has a single count. The V and J genes are TRBV5-1 and TRBJ1-1, with D hard to call. The V gene lost 5 bases and the J gene lost 0 bases, with 11 bases spanning the gap. This CDR3 region has 14 residues. Per the germline V gene, CDR1 is SGHRS and CDR2 is YFSETQ. In nucleotides, the CDR3 is TGCGCCAGCAGACCGTTCCCCATGAACACTGAAGCTTTCTTT. It encodes CASRPFPMNTEAFF.

This clone was picked up a small number of times. Here the CDR3 DNA reads TGCGCCAGCAGCTTAGGAATGCTAGCGAGGAACACCGGGGAGCTGTTTTTT. Protein: CASSLGMLARNTGELFF. V and J are TRBV5-1 and TRBJ2-2; a possible D gene is TRBD2 (6 bases). CDR3 length: 17 amino acids. The V and J ends lost 2 bases and 1 base respectively, with 15 bases between them. CDR1 and CDR2 (germline): SGHRS, YFSETQ. The entire variable domain, with the rest obtained from reference TRBV5-1 and TRBJ2-2, is as follows: KAGVTQTPRYLIKTRGQQVTLSCSPISGHRSVSWYQQTPGQGLQFLFEYFSETQRNKGNFPGRFSGRQFSNSRSEMNVSTLELGDSALYLCASSLGMLARNTGELFFGEGSRLTVL.

This sequence joins TRBV7-9 and TRBJ1-3; maybe TRBD1 (6 bases). The V end was cut by 3 bases, the J end by 4 bases, with 16 bases between. The CDR3 totals 16 residues. The germline V gene has CDR1 SEHNR and CDR2 FQNEAQ (reference sequence). The CDR3 loop reads CASSFSGGAEGNTIYF. The DNA of the CDR3 is TGTGCCAGCAGCTTCTCGGGGGGGGCCGAAGGAAACACCATATATTTT.

The chain joins TRBV27 to TRBJ1-1, with D possibly being TRBD1 (5 bases). Between the trimmed V and J ends, which lost 6 bases and 4 bases, there was a span of 15 bases. This CDR3 is built from 14 residues. Germline V CDR1 and CDR2: MNHEY, SMNVEV (reference sequence). In nucleotides, the CDR3 is TGTGCCAGCAGCGGGGACCTGCGGGGCACTGAAGCTTTCTTT. Encoded protein: CASSGDLRGTEAFF.

This rearrangement joins TRBV5-1 to TRBJ2-5; 7 nucleotides line up with TRBD2. This CDR3 has 13 amino acids. The junction had 5 bases not matched to a gene; V was cut back by 6 bases and J by 3 bases. Germline-derived CDR1 and CDR2 are SGHRS and YFSETQ. The CDR3 nucleotides read TGCGCCAGCACCGTTGCGGGGGAAGAGACCCAGTACTTC. Translation: CASTVAGEETQYF.

This chain uses TRBV19 with TRBJ2-2; TRBD1 might be the D (6 bases). The CDR3 extends over 16 amino acids. Germline lookup yields CDR1 LNHDA and CDR2 SQIVND (reference sequence). V lost 10 bases, J lost 3 bases, and 21 bases lay in between. CDR3 sequence (DNA): TGTGCCACCAAAAGGTTCTGGACAGATTACACCGGGGAGCTGTTTTTT. It is translated as CATKRFWTDYTGELFF.

The chain combines TRBV18 with TRBJ1-2; no definite D call. CDR3 size: 13 residues. V lost 3 bases to trimming and J lost 4 bases, with 9 bases between them. Germline CDR1 is KGHSH and CDR2 is LQKENI. CDR3 bases: TGTGCCAGCTCACCGGGTGACGGCTATGGCTACACCTTC. This codes for CASSPGDGYGYTF.

The chain uses TRBV6-5 and TRBJ1-1; 7 positions agree with TRBD1. Germline loops: CDR1 MNHEY, CDR2 SVGAGI. V dropped 5 bases and J dropped 4; count of bases not matched to a gene: 7. The CDR3 contains 14 residues. The CDR3 DNA reads TGTGCCAGCAGTCCGCCGGACAGGTTCACTGAAGCTTTCTTT. As protein: CASSPPDRFTEAFF.

The gene calls are TRBV7-2 and TRBJ1-3; no clear D gene. In germline, CDR1 is SGHTA, CDR2 FQGNSA. Trimming left V 2 bases short and J 4 bases short, with 6 bases between. The length of the CDR3 is 13 residues. This CDR3 is CASSLRIGNTIYF. For the CDR3, the DNA is TGTGCCAGCAGCTTACGGATCGGAAACACCATATATTTT.

The chain combines TRBV11-3 with TRBJ1-2; D is uncertain. This CDR3 has 12 amino acids. Trimming left V 1 base short and J 8 bases short, with 8 bases between. Germline CDR1 and CDR2: SGHNT and YENEEA. CDR3 sequence reads: CASSLVLPGYTF. CDR3 DNA sequence: TGTGCCAGCAGCTTAGTCCTCCCCGGCTACACCTTC.

The gene calls are TRBV19 and TRBJ1-2; D unclear. CDR1 and CDR2 (germline): LNHDA, SQIVND (reference sequence). V lost 8 bases to trimming and J lost 0 bases, with 13 bases between them. This CDR3 contains 14 residues. The CDR3 protein is CASAQQLTNYGYTF. DNA for the CDR3: TGTGCCAGTGCTCAACAACTTACTAACTATGGCTACACCTTC.

V usage is TRBV4-1 and J usage is TRBJ2-5, with a possible D match to TRBD1 (5 bases). V was shortened by 3 bases and J by 2 bases, with 16 bases between the two germline ends. Germline CDR1 MGHRA, CDR2 YSYEKL. CDR3 length: 16 residues. CDR3 loop: CASSQDGFGAQETQYF. The CDR3 DNA is TGCGCCAGCAGCCAGGACGGGTTTGGGGCTCAAGAGACCCAGTACTTC.

The table lists this clone with a count of one. This CDR3 is CASSLVGLAGRLGTEAFF. The CDR3 DNA reads TGTGCCAGCAGCTTAGTTGGTTTGGCAGGGAGGTTGGGAACTGAAGCTTTCTTT. The chain joins TRBV7-8 to TRBJ1-1, with D possibly matching TRBD1 (5 bases). The CDR3 is 18 amino acids. V was shortened by 1 base and J by 5 bases, with 23 bases between the two germline ends. From germline, CDR1 is SGHVS and CDR2 FQNEAQ. The full variable domain, completed using reference TRBV7-8 and TRBJ1-1, is GAGVSQSPRYKVAKRGQDVALRCDPISGHVSLFWYQQALGQGPEFLTYFQNEAQLDKSGLPSDRFFAERPEGSVSTLKIQRTQQEDSAVYLCASSLVGLAGRLGTEAFFGQGTRLTVV.

The chain links TRBV10-3 to TRBJ1-2, with 9 nucleotides matching TRBD1. The junction had 14 bases not matched to a gene; V was cut back by 10 bases and J by 11 bases. The CDR3 spans 13 residues. Germline CDR1 ENHRY, CDR2 SYGVKD. The CDR3, as DNA: TGTGCCACACAGGGGGCGCAAGGTTCGGGATACACCTTC. Protein: CATQGAQGSGYTF.

The chain carries TRBV19 and TRBJ2-5; D is unclear. V was pared by 3 bases and J by 2 bases, with 13 bases between. Germline CDR1 is LNHDA and CDR2 is SQIVND (reference sequence). This CDR3 comprises 15 residues. The CDR3 reads CASSMYGDTQETQYF. CDR3 nucleotides: TGTGCCAGTAGTATGTACGGAGATACACAAGAGACCCAGTACTTC.

The V call is TRBV15, the J call TRBJ1-1; D is uncertain. V lost 5 bases to trimming and J lost 0 bases, with 10 bases between them. Germline assignment: CDR1 LNHNV and CDR2 YYDKDF (reference sequence). The CDR3 sequence is 14 residues long. CDR3 loop: CATSSRTVNTEAFF. CDR3 bases: TGTGCCACCAGCTCCCGGACGGTGAACACTGAAGCTTTCTTT.

This chain connects TRBV7-9 to TRBJ2-1; D ambiguous. There are 14 residues in the CDR3. In germline, CDR1 is SEHNR, CDR2 FQNEAQ (reference sequence). The V and J ends lost 3 bases and 5 bases respectively, with 11 bases between them. The CDR3 reads CASSLSGENNEQFF. DNA of the CDR3: TGTGCCAGCAGCTTGTCTGGCGAGAACAATGAGCAGTTCTTC. Variable domain in full (rest from reference TRBV7-9 and TRBJ2-1): DTGVSQNPRHKITKRGQNVTFRCDPISEHNRLYWYRQTLGQGPEFLTYFQNEAQLEKSRLLSDRFSAERPKGSFSTLEIQRTEQGDSAMYLCASSLSGENNEQFFGPGTRLTVL.

The V and J genes are TRBV7-3 and TRBJ2-1, with D tentatively TRBD2 (7 bases). Between the trimmed V and J ends, which lost 5 bases and 7 bases, there was a span of 18 bases. Per the germline V gene, CDR1 is SGHTA and CDR2 is FQGTGA. The length of the CDR3 is 15 residues. This CDR3 is CASSLFRGGPNEQFF. The CDR3 DNA reads as TGTGCCAGCAGCCTCTTTAGGGGGGGGCCTAATGAGCAGTTCTTC.